This is a list of T cell receptor beta chains from one sample in a study of cytomegalovirus exposure and HLA in healthy donors. Some clones are missing from TCRdb's copy, which holds only in-frame ones; the method was immunoSEQ multiplex PCR. The repertoire consists of about 190,000 clones, with 65% to 80% occurring once and the leading ten covering about 5%. The sample taken for sequencing was PBMCs. The receptors were gathered from a man aged 30-40 years in good health and CMV-seropositive. Both conserved end residues are part of each CDR3. The D gene is left open where the match is weak. The size entry is marked missing in some rows and otherwise reads once, few, many or a size class.

cdr3_nt | cdr3_aa | clone_size | j_call | d_call | v_call
TGTGCCAGCAGTCTACTAGCGTCTGGGGAGCTGTTTTTT | CASSLLASGELFF | . | TRBJ2-2 | TRBD2 | TRBV14
TGTGCCTGGAGTATGGTGGAGGGGGAAAAACTGTTTTTT | CAWSMVEGEKLFF | . | TRBJ1-4 | . | TRBV30
TGTGCCAGCAGCTTGGGGACTAGCGAAATAGAGACCCAGTACTTC | CASSLGTSEIETQYF | . | TRBJ2-5 | TRBD2 | TRBV5-4
TGTGCCAGCAGTCTAGCTGGGAACTCCTACGAGCAGTACTTC | CASSLAGNSYEQYF | . | TRBJ2-7 | . | TRBV6-4
TGCGCCAGCAGCCTCGGTGATAGCGGACACAATGAGCAGTTCTTC | CASSLGDSGHNEQFF | . | TRBJ2-1 | . | TRBV5-1
TGCGCCAGCAGTCCAGGACAGCCCTACGAGCAGTACTTC | CASSPGQPYEQYF | . | TRBJ2-7 | . | TRBV4-1
TGTGCCTGGGGCGGGACTAACCAAGAGACCCAGTACTTC | CAWGGTNQETQYF | few | TRBJ2-5 | TRBD2 | TRBV30
TGTGCCAGCAGGGGGTCAAGCGGACAGCCCCAGCATTTT | CASRGSSGQPQHF | few | TRBJ1-5 | . | TRBV7-2
TGTGCCAGCAGCCCGTCTCTAGCCCAAGAGACCCAGTACTTC | CASSPSLAQETQYF | few | TRBJ2-5 | . | TRBV7-2
TGTGCCAGCAGCTTAGGCGGCGGGACAGGTGGGGCACAGACCCAGTACTTC | CASSLGGGTGGAQTQYF | . | TRBJ2-5 | TRBD1 | TRBV11-3
TGTGCCTGGAGCCCACAACAGGGCTCACCCCTCCACTTT | CAWSPQQGSPLHF | . | TRBJ1-6 | . | TRBV30
TGCAGCGTGGCGACAGGGAGGACCCTGGGTTTAAAGGATGAGCAGTTCTTC | CSVATGRTLGLKDEQFF | . | TRBJ2-1 | . | TRBV29-1
TGCGCCAGCAGCCCGACAGGGGGCAGGGAAAAACTGTTTTTT | CASSPTGGREKLFF | . | TRBJ1-4 | TRBD1 | TRBV4-3
TGTGCCAGTAGCCGTCGTCCGGGCAATCAGCCCCAGCATTTT | CASSRRPGNQPQHF | . | TRBJ1-5 | . | TRBV19
TGTGCCAGCAGTTACAGCGTTAGCGGGAGCTACGAGCAGTACTTC | CASSYSVSGSYEQYF | . | TRBJ2-7 | TRBD2 | TRBV6-5
TGTGCCAGCAGCTTGAGCTTCTTGAACACCGGGGAGCTGTTTTTT | CASSLSFLNTGELFF | . | TRBJ2-2 | . | TRBV11-2
TGTGCCAGCAGTGTAGGGGAGGCCTACGAGCAGTACTTC | CASSVGEAYEQYF | . | TRBJ2-7 | . | TRBV6-1
TGTGCCAGCAGCTCGGGAGGTGGGGGGTTTTCGTACGAGCAGTACTTC | CASSSGGGGFSYEQYF | . | TRBJ2-7 | TRBD2 | TRBV7-9
TGCAGCGGGTGGACAGGGGGAGAAAAACTGTTTTTT | CSGWTGGEKLFF | . | TRBJ1-4 | TRBD1 | TRBV29-1
TGTGCCAGCAGTTTTAGTTCAACAGATACGCAGTATTTT | CASSFSSTDTQYF | . | TRBJ2-3 | . | TRBV27
TGTGCCAGCAGTGAAAGCGGGGTACGTCACAATGAGCAGTTCTTC | CASSESGVRHNEQFF | few | TRBJ2-1 | TRBD2 | TRBV9
TGTGCCAGCAGTTACTCCGGGACAGGGAAGTACGAGCAGTACTTC | CASSYSGTGKYEQYF | . | TRBJ2-7 | TRBD1 | TRBV6-5
TGCAGCGTCGGGGGACGGACCCAAGAGACCCAGTACTTC | CSVGGRTQETQYF | . | TRBJ2-5 | . | TRBV29-1
TGTGCCAGCAGCTTGGACATAGCAGTGAACAATGAGCAGTTCTTC | CASSLDIAVNNEQFF | few | TRBJ2-1 | . | TRBV5-4
TGTGCCATCCACAGGGCGGGCGGGGAGACCCAGTACTTC | CAIHRAGGETQYF | . | TRBJ2-5 | . | TRBV5-4
TGTGCCAGCAGGACACTCTCGGGAGGGTCGAATGAGCAGTTCTTC | CASRTLSGGSNEQFF | . | TRBJ2-1 | TRBD2 | TRBV28
TGCGCCAGCAGTGCTGCCCCCCCCGGGACAGGGATCTACGAGCAGTACTTC | CASSAAPPGTGIYEQYF | . | TRBJ2-7 | TRBD1 | TRBV10-2